The sequence of this TCR beta chain was determined in a study of cytomegalovirus exposure and HLA in healthy donors. Whole-study context: In terms of ancestry, the Caucasian-associated cluster contained around 79% of the roughly 400 genotyped donors. Broader study findings: About 87% or about 30% of the time was how often most TCR beta V segments were productive, according to an earlier analysis. In a later analysis, compared with equally common non-associated chains, HLA-associated beta chains were more expanded.

Comments on this clone: Its antigen remains unknown.

PCR was performed using 60 Vbeta and 13 Jbeta primers. Sequenced by immunoSEQ multiplex PCR; TCRdb stores in-frame clones only, minus some. Of about 130,000 clones in the sample, around 70% were seen once. Germline V gene data show CDR1 as KGHSH and CDR2 as LQKENI. Between the trimmed V and J ends, which lost 3 bases and 2 bases, there was a span of 11 bases. CDR3 length: 15 amino acids. This TCR was sampled from a human donor in good health. Specimen: PBMCs. J is TRBJ1-5 and V is TRBV18; D is unresolved. The CDR3 is CASSPQHEGNQPQHF. CDR3 bases: TGTGCCAGCTCACCTCAACACGAGGGCAATCAGCCCCAGCATTTT.